This is a list of T cell receptor beta chains from one sample in a study of T cell responses to AZD1222 COVID-19 vaccine. Sequencing was performed with immunoSEQ multiplex PCR; in TCRdb, only in-frame clones are kept and a portion is missing. The table records 150,000 to 200,000 clones, 80% to 95% of them present only once. Sequenced here: peripheral blood, sampled on day 0 of AZD1222 vaccination. The receptors were sampled from an adult in good health. Both conserved end residues are part of each CDR3. A D gene is named only where the DNA matches it firmly. Some rows mark clone size as missing; the rest say once, few, many or name a class of expanded clone.

v_gene	j_gene	abundance	d_gene	CDR3nt	CDR3aa
TRBV18	TRBJ1-2	-	-	TGTGCCAGCTCACCATCAACAGGTCGAGCGGATGGCTACACCTTC	CASSPSTGRADGYTF
TRBV5-1	TRBJ2-3	-	TRBD2	TGCGCCAGCTATCCTTGGCCGGGGAGGGACAGCACAGATACGCAGTATTTT	CASYPWPGRDSTDTQYF
TRBV10-1	TRBJ2-2	-	TRBD2	TGCGCCAGCAGGGAGCGGGAAAGCACCGGGGAGCTGTTTTTT	CASRERESTGELFF
TRBV10-3	TRBJ2-3	-	TRBD1	TGTGCCACCGAGACAGGGGGTAGAACAGATACGCAGTATTTT	CATETGGRTDTQYF
TRBV3-1/TRBV3-2	TRBJ2-1	once	-	TGTGCCAGCAGCTCCAGGGGGGCGCTTGGTAATGAGCAGTTCTTC	CASSSRGALGNEQFF
TRBV5-1	TRBJ1-1	-	-	TGCGCCAGCAGCCTGGGAGGGGTAGGTGAAGCTTTCTTT	CASSLGGVGEAFF
TRBV5-1	TRBJ2-6	-	-	TGCGCCAGCAGCTTTTCAGCTGGGGCCAACGTCCTGACTTTC	CASSFSAGANVLTF
TRBV30	TRBJ1-2	-	-	TGTGCCTGGAGTGAGTTTTCCTATGGCTACACCTTC	CAWSEFSYGYTF
TRBV10-2	TRBJ2-7	once	TRBD1	TGCGCCAGCAGTGAAGTAAGGACAGGGAGGAGCTACGAGCAGTACTTC	CASSEVRTGRSYEQYF
TRBV18	TRBJ2-7	-	-	TGTGCCAGCTCACCAACCCGCGGGGCCGGCGAGCAGTACTTC	CASSPTRGAGEQYF
TRBV9	TRBJ1-6	-	-	TGTGCCAGCAGCGTGTCGGGGCCTGAGAGCTCCTATAATTCACCCCTCCACTTT	CASSVSGPESSYNSPLHF
TRBV27	TRBJ2-5	-	-	TGTGCCAGCAGTTGGTCGGGGGGCGAGACCCAGTACTTC	CASSWSGGETQYF
TRBV10-1	TRBJ2-7	-	-	TGCGCCAGCAGTGAGTCGAAAAGGGGCGAGCAGTACTTC	CASSESKRGEQYF
TRBV29-1	TRBJ1-1	once	-	TGCAGCGCTAGTGGACGGATGAACACTGAAGCTTTCTTT	CSASGRMNTEAFF
TRBV6-5	TRBJ2-3	-	-	TGTGCCAGCAGGGAGGGCGGCACAGATACGCAGTATTTT	CASREGGTDTQYF
TRBV27	TRBJ2-3	-	TRBD2	TGTGCCAGCAGTCTACTAGCGGCTCCCCCAGATACGCAGTATTTT	CASSLLAAPPDTQYF
TRBV5-1	TRBJ1-2	-	-	TGCGCCAGCAGCTTCCAGGACGGGGGCTACACCTTC	CASSFQDGGYTF
TRBV7-9	TRBJ1-3	few	-	TGTGCCAGCAGCCAAGGGGGAGCTGGAAACACCATATATTTT	CASSQGGAGNTIYF
TRBV6-1	TRBJ1-2	-	-	TGTGCCAGCAGTGAAGCGCGGCCAGGGAATGGCTACACCTTC	CASSEARPGNGYTF
TRBV10-2	TRBJ1-1	-	-	TGCGCCAGCAGGAAGTGGGGAGCTGAAGCTTTCTTT	CASRKWGAEAFF
TRBV4-1	TRBJ2-7	-	-	TGCGCCAGCAGCCCCCTGCCCCCGGGAGAAGGGGACGAGCAGTACTTC	CASSPLPPGEGDEQYF
TRBV5-6	TRBJ1-6	once	TRBD1	TGTGCCAGCAGCTTCGGGACAGGGGGCCTCAATAATTCACCCCTCCACTTT	CASSFGTGGLNNSPLHF
TRBV24-1	TRBJ1-5	-	-	TGTGCCACCAGTGACCCAGGTAGCAATCAGCCCCAGCATTTT	CATSDPGSNQPQHF
TRBV7-9	TRBJ2-1	once	TRBD1	TGTGCCAGCAGCTCCCGGGACAGGGGAAATGAGCAGTTCTTC	CASSSRDRGNEQFF
TRBV15	TRBJ2-7	-	TRBD2	TGTGCCACCAGCCTTACTAGCGGGGGCGACTACGAGCAGTACTTC	CATSLTSGGDYEQYF
TRBV5-1	TRBJ2-5	-	-	TGCGCCAGCAGGGAAACCTACAACCAAGAGACCCAGTACTTC	CASRETYNQETQYF
TRBV4-1	TRBJ1-3	-	-	TGCGCCAGCAGCCTAGGGACTATCTCTGGAAACACCATATATTTT	CASSLGTISGNTIYF